Listed below are T cell receptor beta chains from one sample, sequenced in a study of blood T cell repertoires in COVID-19. Some clones are missing from TCRdb's copy, which holds only in-frame ones; the method was immunoSEQ multiplex PCR. The data hold hundreds of thousands of clones, with around 82% observed a single time. The sequencing input was peripheral blood. Receptor source: a woman aged 70 to 79 with acute or convalescent COVID-19. CDR3s include the opening cysteine and the closing phenylalanine or tryptophan.

V gene | CDR3 protein
TRBV7-2 | CASSPHRGPSYNEQFF
TRBV7-8 | CASSRDRVNYGYTF
TRBV10-3 | CAISEAGDYGYTF
TRBV7-9 | CASSLVLEAFF
TRBV25-1 | CASSEGEFRTGELFF
TRBV7-2 | CASSLGGRGSLHF
TRBV11-3 | CASSLVGQGYTGELFF
TRBV14 | CASSQFAAGELFF
TRBV24-1 | CATSLGQGVEEQYF
TRBV19 | CASSMSGGQETQYF
TRBV7-9 | CASSRTGPNYGYTF
TRBV6-1 | CASSEDLLAGNTIYF
TRBV6-5 | CAIPGERIYNEQFF
TRBV11-2 | CASSFNPGGASNEKLFF
TRBV7-2 | CASSFSGSDGYTF
TRBV6-5 | CASSSTGQGLNTEAFF
TRBV6-1 | CASSVARNSNQPQHF
TRBV24-1 | CATSDFLAGPARYTQYF
TRBV2 | CASIRDPNYGYTF
TRBV4-1 | CASSLAQEETQYF
TRBV19 | CASRAGTGNYGYTF
TRBV15 | CATSRDRVQPQHF
TRBV29-1 | CSVSGGTGSTGQPQHF
TRBV28 | CASCLLRGNEKLFF
TRBV7-2 | CASSSQGFTEAFF
TRBV7-9 | CASSRTGGTEAFF
TRBV5-6 | CASSPARGKVSYEQYF
TRBV6-5 | CASRTGYSYEKLFF
TRBV6-5 | CASSSFGLGGNTIYF
TRBV6-5 | CASSYSSGNTGELFF
TRBV5-1 | CASSLVTGGGEKLFF
TRBV7-2 | CASSFYREGVADTQYF
TRBV9 | CASSVQQGINSPLHF
TRBV27 | CASSPRQGLGEKLFF
TRBV5-6 | CASSNGRDTEAFF
TRBV15 | CATSRDVTAGGSGTDTQYF
TRBV28 | CASSITGSTGVQPQHF
TRBV6-4 | CASSHPGLYNEQFF
TRBV29-1 | CSAGTGGTDTQYF
TRBV24-1 | CATKESSTDTQYF
TRBV6-1 | CASSERGGLSTDTQYF
TRBV19 | CASSMETGRTEAFF
TRBV6-2/TRBV6-3 | CASSGRGAGNTEAFF
TRBV7-2 | CASSSPRGQGIIYGYTF
TRBV6-2/TRBV6-3 | CASSYSTHEGSGNTIYF
TRBV9 | CASSGRGDYGYTF
TRBV19 | CARGLPWTSF
TRBV4-2 | CASSQPRTGEFYEQYF
TRBV29-1 | CSVEPGPGVAGYNEQFF
TRBV3-1/TRBV3-2 | CASSPRLGAGAFF
TRBV2 | CASKVDRAEYNEQFF
TRBV27 | CASSLSRVGQAKAFF
TRBV15 | CATSRYTDTQYF
TRBV20-1 | CSASGSGWSYNEQFF
TRBV9 | CASGRSGDYGEQYF
TRBV10-1 | CASTRYNEQFF
TRBV30 | CAWSVLQGAGGYTF
TRBV10-3 | CAISDGQGISSNEQFF
TRBV18 | CASSPPSQGNSPLHF